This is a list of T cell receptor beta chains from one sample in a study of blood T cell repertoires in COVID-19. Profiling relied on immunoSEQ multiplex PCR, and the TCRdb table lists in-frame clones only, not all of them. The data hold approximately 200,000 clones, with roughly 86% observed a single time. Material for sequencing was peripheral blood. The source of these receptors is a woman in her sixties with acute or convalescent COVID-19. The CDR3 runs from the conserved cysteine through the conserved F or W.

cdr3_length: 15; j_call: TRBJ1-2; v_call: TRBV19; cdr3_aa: CASSRQQGEVYGYTF
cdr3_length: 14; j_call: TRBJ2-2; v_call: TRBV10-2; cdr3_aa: CASGGDRNTGELFF
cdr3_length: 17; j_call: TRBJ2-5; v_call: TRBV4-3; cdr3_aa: CASSQEPARLGEETQYF
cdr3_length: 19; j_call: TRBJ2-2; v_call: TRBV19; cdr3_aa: CASTFAGLAGGAGPGELFF
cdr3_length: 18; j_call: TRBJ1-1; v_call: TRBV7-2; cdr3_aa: CASSPRGAGLIWFPEAFF
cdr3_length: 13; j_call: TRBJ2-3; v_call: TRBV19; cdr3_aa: CASRGLSTDTQYF
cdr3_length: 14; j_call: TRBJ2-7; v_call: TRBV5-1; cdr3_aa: CASSLDRVPYEQYF
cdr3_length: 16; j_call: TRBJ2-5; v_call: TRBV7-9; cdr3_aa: CASSLDRASKMETQYF
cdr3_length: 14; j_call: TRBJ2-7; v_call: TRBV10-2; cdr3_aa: CASSEWGQGNEQYF
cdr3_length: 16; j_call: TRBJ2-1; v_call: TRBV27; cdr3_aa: CASSLFLGRASNEQFF
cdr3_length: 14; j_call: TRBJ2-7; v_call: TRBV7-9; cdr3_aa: CASSNTGQGYEQYF
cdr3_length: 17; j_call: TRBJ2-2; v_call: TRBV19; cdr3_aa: CASTPGGTGVNTGELFF
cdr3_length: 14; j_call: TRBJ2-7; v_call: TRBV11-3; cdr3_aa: CASSSGTGGSEQYF
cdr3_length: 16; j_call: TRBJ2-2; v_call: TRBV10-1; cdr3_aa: CASSELTGLNTGELFF
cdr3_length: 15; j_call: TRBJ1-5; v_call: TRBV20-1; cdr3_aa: CSASGTGYSNQPQHF
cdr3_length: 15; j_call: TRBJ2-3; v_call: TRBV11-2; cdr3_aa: CASSLGTGGTDTQYF
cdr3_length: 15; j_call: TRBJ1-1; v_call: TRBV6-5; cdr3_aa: CASRTIGTGSTEAFF
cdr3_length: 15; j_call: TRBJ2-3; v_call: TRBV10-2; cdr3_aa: CASKGQGALPDTQYF
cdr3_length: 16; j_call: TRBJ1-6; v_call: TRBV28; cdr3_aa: CASSLIDGEGNSPLHF
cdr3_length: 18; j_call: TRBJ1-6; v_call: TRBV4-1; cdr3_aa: CASSQDGRQGVYNSPLHF
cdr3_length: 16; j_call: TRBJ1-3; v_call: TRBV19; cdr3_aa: CASSPGQRDSGNTIYF
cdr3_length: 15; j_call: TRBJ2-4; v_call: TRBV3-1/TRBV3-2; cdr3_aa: CASSQVLTRGNIQYF
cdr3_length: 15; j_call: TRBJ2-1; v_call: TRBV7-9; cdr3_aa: CASSLVAGGVNEQFF
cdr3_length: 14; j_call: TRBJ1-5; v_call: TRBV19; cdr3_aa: CASSPRQGDPPQHF
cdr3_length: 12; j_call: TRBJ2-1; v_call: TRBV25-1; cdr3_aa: CASSEGAGSQFF
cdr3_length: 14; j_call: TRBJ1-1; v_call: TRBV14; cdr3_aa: CASSPSAGGTEAFF
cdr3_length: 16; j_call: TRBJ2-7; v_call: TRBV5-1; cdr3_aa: CASSSTIATGFGEQYF
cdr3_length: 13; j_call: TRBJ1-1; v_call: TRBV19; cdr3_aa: CASTHRSITEAFF
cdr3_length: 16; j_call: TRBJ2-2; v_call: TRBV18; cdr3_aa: CASSRGTGIGVGELFF
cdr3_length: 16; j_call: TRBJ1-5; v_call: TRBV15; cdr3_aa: CATSLARGLGNQPQHF
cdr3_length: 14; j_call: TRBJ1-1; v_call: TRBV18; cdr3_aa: CASSPRGVVTEAFF
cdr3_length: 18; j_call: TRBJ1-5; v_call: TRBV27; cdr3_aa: CASSLSSRGTGGNQPQHF
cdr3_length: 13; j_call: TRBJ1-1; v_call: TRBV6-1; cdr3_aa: CASSEAGRSEAFF
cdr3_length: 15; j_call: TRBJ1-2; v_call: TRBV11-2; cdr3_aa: CASSLASRSLSGYTF
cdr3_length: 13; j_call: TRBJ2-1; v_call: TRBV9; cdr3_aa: CASSVGLADEQFF
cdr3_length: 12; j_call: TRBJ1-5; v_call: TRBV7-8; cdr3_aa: CASSPSGQPQHF
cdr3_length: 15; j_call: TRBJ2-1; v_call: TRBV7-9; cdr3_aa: CASSLVRTRDNEQFF
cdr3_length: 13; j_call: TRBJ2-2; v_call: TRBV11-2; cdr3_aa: CASSLRGFGELFF
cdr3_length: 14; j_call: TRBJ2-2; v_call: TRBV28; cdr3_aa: CASSLVMRVRELFF
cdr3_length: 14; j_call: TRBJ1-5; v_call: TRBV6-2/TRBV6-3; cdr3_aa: CASSSDSSNQPQHF
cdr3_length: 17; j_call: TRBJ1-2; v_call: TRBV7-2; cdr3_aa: CASSPSPFYQANYGYTF
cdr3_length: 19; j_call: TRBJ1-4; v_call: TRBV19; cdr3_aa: CASSTQVWGRGATNEKLFF
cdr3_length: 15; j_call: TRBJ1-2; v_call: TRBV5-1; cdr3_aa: CASSLEYRGGHGYTF
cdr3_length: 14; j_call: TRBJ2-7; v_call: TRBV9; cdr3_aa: CASSPGTGSYEQYF
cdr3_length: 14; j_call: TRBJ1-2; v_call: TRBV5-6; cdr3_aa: CASYYWGGIYGYTF
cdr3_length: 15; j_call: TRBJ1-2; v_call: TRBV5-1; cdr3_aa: CASSPGQARPYGYTF
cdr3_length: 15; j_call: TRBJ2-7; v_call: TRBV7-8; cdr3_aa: CASSLQGAAYYEQYF
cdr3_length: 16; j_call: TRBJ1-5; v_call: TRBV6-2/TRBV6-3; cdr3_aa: CASSSRQTVSNQPQHF
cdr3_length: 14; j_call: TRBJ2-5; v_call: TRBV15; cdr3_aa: CATSGGGARETQYF
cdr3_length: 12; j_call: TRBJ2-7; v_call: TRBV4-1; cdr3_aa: CDSGRARYEQYF
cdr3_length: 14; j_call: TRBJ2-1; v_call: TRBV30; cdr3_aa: CAWSFASGHNEQFF
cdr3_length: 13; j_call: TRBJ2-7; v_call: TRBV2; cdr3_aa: CARNRDRGYEQYF
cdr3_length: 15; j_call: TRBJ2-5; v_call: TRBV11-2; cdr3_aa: CASSFTSGRGETQYF
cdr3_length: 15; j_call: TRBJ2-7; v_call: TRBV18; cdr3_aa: CASSPGTGNNYEQYF
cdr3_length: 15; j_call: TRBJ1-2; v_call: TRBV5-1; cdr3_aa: CASSLTTQGAYGYTF
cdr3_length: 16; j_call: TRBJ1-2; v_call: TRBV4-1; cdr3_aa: CASSQPGTGSNYGYTF
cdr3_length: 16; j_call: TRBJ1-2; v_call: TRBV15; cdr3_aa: CATSRDRGGLMAGYTF